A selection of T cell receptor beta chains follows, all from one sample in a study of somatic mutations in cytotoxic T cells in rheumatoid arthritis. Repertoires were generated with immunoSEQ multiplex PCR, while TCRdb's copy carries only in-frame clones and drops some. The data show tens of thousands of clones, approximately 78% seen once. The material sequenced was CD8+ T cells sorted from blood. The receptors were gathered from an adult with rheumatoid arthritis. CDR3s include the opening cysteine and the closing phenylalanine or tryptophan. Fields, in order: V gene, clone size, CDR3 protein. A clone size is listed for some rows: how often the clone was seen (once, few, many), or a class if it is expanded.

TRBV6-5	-	CASSYSTGRFSYEQYF
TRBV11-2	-	CASAIGRSTNEKLFF
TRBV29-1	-	CSVDDLAGALSYNEQFF
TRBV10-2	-	CASSESPGLAGREYEQYF
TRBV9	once	CASSGGQGYEKLFF
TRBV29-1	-	CSVGTGAYNEQFF
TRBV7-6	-	CASSSPLATGELFF
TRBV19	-	CASSLGTSSSYEQYF
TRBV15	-	CATSWGHNNEQFF
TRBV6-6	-	CASSPGRDGRKETQYF
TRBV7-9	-	CASSFQESNTRGGLFF
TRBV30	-	CAWSDGDSCEQYF
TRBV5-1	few	CASSLESLSSHEQFF
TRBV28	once	CASSIPGGKGYTF
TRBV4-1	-	CASSQDRGPNQPQHF
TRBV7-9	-	CASSRSVTDTQYF
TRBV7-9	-	CASSSRLAGANNEQFF
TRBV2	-	CASKQGTGRNQPQHF
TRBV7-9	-	CASSSTIVGPTDTQYF
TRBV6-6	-	CASSYSSLPSKETQYF
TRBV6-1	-	CASSEGQGASYEQYF
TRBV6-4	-	CASSPDGHTEAFF
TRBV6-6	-	CASSGQGEQPQHF
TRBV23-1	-	CASSQSAGWHYGYTF
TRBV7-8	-	CASSFWGGSSGANVLTF
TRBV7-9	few	CASSSFRDRATGELFF
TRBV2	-	CASSLSSGGTDEQFF
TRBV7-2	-	CASSEDRGRPYTEAFF
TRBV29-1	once	CSVVGAPGQGANEQYF
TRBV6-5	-	CASSSFSGKQDGYTF
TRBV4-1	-	CASSQGGEGTEAFF
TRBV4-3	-	CASSQSPDRVGRGANVLTF
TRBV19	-	CASSSLTGGSSYNEQFF
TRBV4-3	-	CASSQDLGRGQPQHF
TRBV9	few	CASSVARQGGTEAFF
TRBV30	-	CAWAWGTEAFF
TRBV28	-	CASIPARSHSNQPQHF
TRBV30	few	CAWSEDWVYTF
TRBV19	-	CASSIGRNTGELFF
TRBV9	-	CASSVDSGGTNYEQYF
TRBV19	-	CASTPGTGAAGYEQYF
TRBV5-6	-	CASSLVGELYRRTGELFF
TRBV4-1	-	CASSQDPTGVPYNEQFF
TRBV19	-	CASSMGNEQFF
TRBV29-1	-	CSVEGIGGYEQYF
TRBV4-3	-	CASSQDSWGLDTIYF
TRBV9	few	CASSGGNEKLFF
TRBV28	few	CASSFKSNTEAFF
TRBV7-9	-	CASSPRRRVSGANVLTF
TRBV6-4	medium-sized	CASSSGLADTDTQYF
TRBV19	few	CASSMGGQGAEAFF
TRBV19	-	CASRWAAGELFF
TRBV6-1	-	CASSETPQVPANEQFF
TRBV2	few	CASIGNTEAFF
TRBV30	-	CAWSVGVSGTDTQYF
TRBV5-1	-	CASTWEHLADERGTGELFF
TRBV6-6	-	CASSPQARYEQYF
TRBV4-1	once	CASSPGQGKDTQYF
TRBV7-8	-	CASSLVSLQETQYF